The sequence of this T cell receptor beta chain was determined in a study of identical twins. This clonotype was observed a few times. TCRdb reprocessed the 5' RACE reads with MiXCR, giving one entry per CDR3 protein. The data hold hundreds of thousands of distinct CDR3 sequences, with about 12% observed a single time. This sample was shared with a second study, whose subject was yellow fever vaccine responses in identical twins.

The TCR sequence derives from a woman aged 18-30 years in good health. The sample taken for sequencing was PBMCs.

CDR3 coding DNA: TGTGCCAGCAGCTTAGATCGGGGGTTTCGCCAAGAGACCCAGTACTTC. Amino acids: CASSLDRGFRQETQYF. The chain links TRBV11-2 to TRBJ2-5, with a tentative D call TRBD2 (6 bases). Trimming left V 0 bases short and J 1 base short, with 12 bases between. Germline-derived CDR1 and CDR2 are SGHAT and FQNNGV. The CDR3 covers 16 residues.